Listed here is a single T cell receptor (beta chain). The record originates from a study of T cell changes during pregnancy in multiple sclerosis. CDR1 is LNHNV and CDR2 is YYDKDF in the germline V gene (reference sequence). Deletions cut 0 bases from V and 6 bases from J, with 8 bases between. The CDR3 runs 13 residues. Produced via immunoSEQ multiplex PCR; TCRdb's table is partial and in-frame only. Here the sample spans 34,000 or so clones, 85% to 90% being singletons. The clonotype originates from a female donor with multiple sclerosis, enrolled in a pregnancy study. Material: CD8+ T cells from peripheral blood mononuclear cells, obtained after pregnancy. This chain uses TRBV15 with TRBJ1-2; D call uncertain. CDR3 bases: TGTGCCACCAGCAGAGAAGAGGGCGATGGCTACACCTTC. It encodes CATSREEGDGYTF.